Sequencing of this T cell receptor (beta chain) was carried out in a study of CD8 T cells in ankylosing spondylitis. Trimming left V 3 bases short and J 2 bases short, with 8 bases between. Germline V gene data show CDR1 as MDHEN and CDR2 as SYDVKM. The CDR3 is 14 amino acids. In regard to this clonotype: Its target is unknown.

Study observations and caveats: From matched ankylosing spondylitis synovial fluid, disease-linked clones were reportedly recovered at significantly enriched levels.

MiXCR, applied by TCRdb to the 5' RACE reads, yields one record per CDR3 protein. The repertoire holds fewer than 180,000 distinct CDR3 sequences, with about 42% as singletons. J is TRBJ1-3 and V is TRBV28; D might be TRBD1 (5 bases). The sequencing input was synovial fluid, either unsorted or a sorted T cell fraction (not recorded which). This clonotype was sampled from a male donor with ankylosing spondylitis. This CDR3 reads CASSFRRAGNTIYF. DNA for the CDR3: TGTGCCAGCAGTTTCCGCAGGGCTGGAAACACCATATATTTT.